Reported below is one TCR beta chain. Its antigen is not identified. The missing conserved phenylalanine or tryptophan at the end of this CDR3 makes a read error likely. The DNA is omitted, as the CDR3 cannot be located on it reliably, and the CDR3 follows TCRdb's listing. Researchers generated TCR beta cDNA from 500 ng of total RNA, relying on a constant-region primer. Three nested multiplex PCR rounds of slightly modified ARM-PCR generated TCR beta libraries. Primers for the first two PCR rounds were TRBV1-TRBV30 forward primers and a C-beta reverse primer (about 9 cycles per round). TCRdb independently ran MiXCR on the multiplex PCR reads; one entry per CDR3 protein. The table shows 95,000 to 150,000 distinct CDR3 sequences, with under 70% occurring only once. These data belong to a study of tumor-infiltrating lymphocytes in primary liver carcinoma. In the study overall: Those enrolled were patients of both sexes, who were aged 30 to 69 years. Productive TCRbeta reads per sample were roughly 3.5 to 8 million, not differing by tissue. Notes on the study in general: Reduced overlap was seen in tumor-adjacent and tumor-blood pairs versus tumor region pairs.

CDR1 is SEHNR, CDR2 FQNEAQ, per germline (reference sequence). The CDR3 is 13 amino acids long, termini counted. Each 20-30 mg portion of unsorted bulk tissue served as the source for co-extraction of RNA and DNA. Primary liver carcinomas in the patients were surgically resected. The rearrangement joins TRBV7-9 to TRBJ2-1; the table's D call TRBD1 went unverified against the DNA. The sample consisted of tumor-adjacent normal liver tissue. The clonotype originates from a woman aged 55 to 70 with primary liver carcinoma and hepatitis B virus infection. The CDR3 spells CASSFGTYNEQFL.